Following are 6 T cell receptor beta chains from one sample sequenced in a study of T cell responses to AZD1222 COVID-19 vaccine. The protocol was immunoSEQ multiplex PCR, while the TCRdb copy is restricted to in-frame clones and leaves out a portion. The sample lists over 50,000 clones; approximately 88% were seen once. Specimen: peripheral blood, collected on day 0 of AZD1222 vaccination. The receptors derive from an adult in good health.

This sequence joins TRBV19 and TRBJ1-3; D unresolved. This CDR3 is 14 amino acids long. V was clipped by 9 bases and J by 0 bases, with 12 bases between them. Germline assignment: CDR1 LNHDA and CDR2 SQIVND (reference sequence). CDR3 loop: CASSRVLSGNTIYF. The CDR3 coding sequence is TGTGCCAGCTCTCGGGTGCTCTCTGGAAACACCATATATTTT.

The chain combines TRBV6-2 or TRBV6-3 with TRBJ2-5; D unresolved. Trimming cost V 4 bases and J 5 bases, with 11 bases left between them. This CDR3 contains 13 residues. From germline, CDR1 is MNHEY and CDR2 SVGEGT. CDR3: CASSLVEPETQYF. Written as DNA, the CDR3 is TGTGCCAGCAGTTTAGTGGAGCCGGAGACCCAGTACTTC.

The chain has TRBV2 and TRBJ1-2; TRBD1 might be the D (5 bases). Trimming took 2 bases from V and 8 from J, leaving 15 bases between them. CDR1 and CDR2 (germline): SNHLY, FYNNEI. The CDR3 has 14 residues. CDR3 sequence (DNA): TGTGCCAGCAGTGAAAGTTGGCAGGGTAGCGGCTACACCTTC. This codes for CASSESWQGSGYTF.

This clone was counted between two and nine times. The rearrangement uses TRBV27 and TRBJ2-7, with TRBD2 matching 7 bases. The ends lost 2 bases at V and 1 base at J; junction bases unmatched: 5. The germline CDR1 and CDR2 sequences are MNHEY and SMNVEV (reference sequence). CDR3 length: 15 residues. This CDR3 is CASSLPGRGSYEQYF. The DNA of the CDR3 is TGTGCCAGCAGTTTACCAGGGAGGGGTTCCTACGAGCAGTACTTC.

In regard to this clone: Different DNA sequences within this sample yield the same CDR3. The chain joins TRBV5-1 to TRBJ2-6; TRBD2 might be the D (5 bases). The germline V gene has CDR1 SGHRS and CDR2 YFSETQ. V shed 0 bases and J shed 4 bases, with 8 bases lying between them. The CDR3 runs to 15 residues. The CDR3 sequence: CASSLGGSGANVLTF. In DNA, the CDR3 is TGCGCCAGCAGCTTGGGCGGGTCGGGGGCCAACGTCCTGACTTTC.

The V gene is TRBV6-1, the J gene TRBJ2-2; 10 bases are a match to TRBD2. The CDR3 sequence is 16 residues long. V shed 2 bases and J 2 bases; nucleotides not matched to a gene: 2. Per germline, CDR1 MNHNS and CDR2 SASEGT. CDR3 sequence (DNA): TGTGCCAGCAGTGAATCACTAGCGGGAAACACCGGGGAGCTGTTTTTT. This encodes CASSESLAGNTGELFF.